A single sample gave rise to the 17 T cell receptor beta chains below, sequenced in a study of OX40 agonist ivuxolimab in advanced cancers. Produced via immunoSEQ multiplex PCR; TCRdb's table is partial and in-frame only. The sample has tens of thousands of clones, more than 70% seen once. Sequencing used CD4+ or CD8+ T cells sorted from blood, obtained in a trial of the OX40 agonist ivuxolimab. These TCRs come from an adult with an advanced solid tumor such as melanoma, head and neck, liver or kidney cancer.

The chain uses TRBV29-1 and TRBJ1-1, with D possibly TRBD1 on 5 matching bases. Germline loops: CDR1 SQVTM, CDR2 ANQGSEA. Trimming left V 2 bases short and J 4 bases short, with 11 bases between. The CDR3 runs 13 residues. In DNA form, the CDR3 reads TGCAGCGTTGAACTTCAGGGCCCCACTGAAGCTTTCTTT. This codes for CSVELQGPTEAFF.

The chain joins TRBV6-5 to TRBJ1-4; a weak D match, TRBD1 (5 bases). Between the trimmed V and J ends, which lost 7 bases and 5 bases, there was a span of 14 bases. The CDR3 contains 14 residues. Germline V gene data show CDR1 as MNHEY and CDR2 as SVGAGI. The CDR3 loop is CASMPQGLNEKLFF. CDR3 DNA: TGTGCCAGCATGCCCCAGGGTCTAAATGAAAAACTGTTTTTT.

The chain has TRBV5-1 and TRBJ1-1; TRBD1 matches 7 bases. Per the germline V gene, CDR1 is SGHRS and CDR2 is YFSETQ. This CDR3 spans 14 amino acids. Losses at the gene ends were 4 bases for V and 1 base for J; bases not matched to a gene: 4. In DNA form, the CDR3 reads TGCGCCAGCAGCGCAGACAGGGCGAACACTGAAGCTTTCTTT. Amino acid sequence: CASSADRANTEAFF. The complete variable domain, with remaining parts taken from reference TRBV5-1 and TRBJ1-1, reads KAGVTQTPRYLIKTRGQQVTLSCSPISGHRSVSWYQQTPGQGLQFLFEYFSETQRNKGNFPGRFSGRQFSNSRSEMNVSTLELGDSALYLCASSADRANTEAFFGQGTRLTVV.

CDR3 in amino acids: CASSTRGFWSEAFF. Written as DNA, the CDR3 is TGTGCCAGCAGTACTAGGGGGTTTTGGTCTGAAGCTTTCTTT. V usage is TRBV6-1 and J usage is TRBJ1-1; D perhaps matches TRBD1 (6 bases). The germline gives CDR1 MNHNS, CDR2 SASEGT. CDR3 size: 14 residues. V lost 5 bases, J lost 6 bases, and 16 bases lay in between.

V and J are TRBV6-6 and TRBJ2-7; the D call may be TRBD1 or TRBD2 (5 bases each). Trimming took off 5 bases at V and 4 bases at J, with 12 bases between the two ends. The CDR3 length is 13 residues. From germline, CDR1 is MNHNY and CDR2 SVGAGI (reference sequence). CDR3 in DNA: TGTGCCAGCAGTCGGGACGGGTTATACGAGCAGTACTTC. The encoded protein is CASSRDGLYEQYF.

A word on this clone: The CDR3 carries no conserved terminal phenylalanine or tryptophan, so it likely arises from a read error. The V gene is TRBV2, the J gene TRBJ1-6, with 8 bases identical to TRBD1. Germline trimming cut 3 bases from V and 5 bases from J; bases unmatched to any gene: 6. The CDR3 loop spans 16 amino acids. Germline lookup yields CDR1 SNHLY and CDR2 FYNNEI. Here the CDR3 DNA reads TGTGCCAGCAGTGACCAGGGGGCACGCAATAATTCACCCCTCCACCTT. Protein: CASSDQGARNNSPLHL.

The rearrangement uses TRBV5-4 and TRBJ1-2; 7 bases agree with TRBD1. With V trimmed by 4 bases and J by 8 bases, 5 bases remained unmatched. The CDR3 sequence is 12 residues long. CDR1 is SGHNT, CDR2 YYREEE, per germline (reference sequence). The CDR3 region is CASSNRGDGYTF. The CDR3 DNA sequence: TGTGCCAGCAGCAACAGGGGAGACGGCTACACCTTC.

CDR3 amino acids: CASSQDQNQPQHF. In nucleotides, the CDR3 is TGTGCCAGCAGCCAAGACCAAAATCAGCCCCAGCATTTT. This chain uses TRBV4-2 with TRBJ1-5; D is undetermined. V was clipped by 0 bases and J by 4 bases, with 4 bases between them. The CDR3 extends over 13 amino acids. The germline V gene encodes CDR1 LGHNA and CDR2 YNFKEQ.

The chain couples TRBV28 to TRBJ1-6, with TRBD1 matching over 9 bases. Losses at the gene ends were 5 bases for V and 7 bases for J; bases not matched to a gene: 12. Germline V gene data show CDR1 as MDHEN and CDR2 as SYDVKM. CDR3 size: 17 residues. CDR3 amino acids: CASSPTGGARLNSPLHF. The CDR3 bases are TGTGCCAGCAGTCCAACAGGGGGCGCGCGGCTGAATTCACCCCTCCACTTT.

V is TRBV7-9 and J is TRBJ2-5; no definite D call. Germline assignment: CDR1 SEHNR and CDR2 FQNEAQ (reference sequence). Trimming removed 3 bases at V and 0 bases at J, with 8 bases between. CDR3 length: 14 residues. The CDR3 DNA reads as TGTGCCAGCAGCTTCCCCCCTAACCAAGAGACCCAGTACTTC. As protein: CASSFPPNQETQYF. Looking up the rest from reference TRBV7-9 and TRBJ2-5 gives the full variable domain: DTGVSQNPRHKITKRGQNVTFRCDPISEHNRLYWYRQTLGQGPEFLTYFQNEAQLEKSRLLSDRFSAERPKGSFSTLEIQRTEQGDSAMYLCASSFPPNQETQYFGPGTRLLVL.

V gene TRBV20-1 combines with J gene TRBJ2-7; TRBD2 matches 9 bases. This CDR3 region has 11 residues. With 4 bases clipped from V and 7 bases from J, the junction kept 2 bases outside the gene matches. Germline CDR1 and CDR2: DFQATT and SNEGSKA (reference sequence). Here the CDR3 reads CSAKGLAEQYF. The CDR3 bases are TGCAGTGCTAAGGGACTAGCTGAGCAGTACTTC.

The gene calls are TRBV28 and TRBJ1-6, with D tentatively TRBD1 (6 bases). The CDR3 consists of 15 residues. Looked up from germline, CDR1 is MDHEN and CDR2 is SYDVKM. The V and J ends lost 8 bases and 7 bases respectively, with 18 bases between them. The CDR3 region is CASGQTGSVNSPLHF. Here the CDR3 DNA reads TGTGCCAGCGGCCAGACAGGATCTGTCAATTCACCCCTCCACTTT.

The chain recombines TRBV5-6 with TRBJ1-4; 7 bases match TRBD1. Losses at the gene ends were 4 bases for V and 8 bases for J; bases not matched to a gene: 11. The CDR3 has 15 residues. Per the germline V gene, CDR1 is SGHDT and CDR2 is YYEEEE. The CDR3 region has the DNA TGTGCCAGCAGCCCAAACAGGGGACTAAAAGAAAAACTGTTTTTT. Translating gives CASSPNRGLKEKLFF.

This clone was seen a handful of times. This sequence joins TRBV9 and TRBJ2-5; TRBD2 aligns across 9 bases. Germline CDR1 SGDLS, CDR2 YYNGEE. Trimming removed 0 bases from V and 2 bases from J; junction bases left unmatched: 11. The CDR3 is made up of 18 amino acids. Here the CDR3 reads CASSVATVATSGQETQYF. As DNA, the CDR3 is TGTGCCAGCAGCGTAGCTACGGTGGCTACTAGCGGGCAAGAGACCCAGTACTTC. Drawing the rest from reference TRBV9 and TRBJ2-5, the complete variable domain is DSGVTQTPKHLITATGQRVTLRCSPRSGDLSVYWYQQSLDQGLQFLIQYYNGEERAKGNILERFSAQQFPDLHSELNLSSLELGDSALYFCASSVATVATSGQETQYFGPGTRLLVL.

Regarding this clone: Within the sample, other DNA sequences also encode this same CDR3. V usage is TRBV5-1 and J usage is TRBJ2-1, with 8 bases fitting TRBD1. This CDR3 region has 15 residues. Germline assignment: CDR1 SGHRS and CDR2 YFSETQ. V shed 2 bases and J 0 bases; nucleotides not matched to a gene: 1. CDR3 nucleotides: TGCGCCAGCAGCTTAACAGGGGGCTCCTACAATGAGCAGTTCTTC. It codes for CASSLTGGSYNEQFF.

The genes are TRBV6-5 and TRBJ2-2; D is unclear. V was clipped by 6 bases and J by 4 bases, with 6 bases between them. In germline, CDR1 is MNHEY, CDR2 SVGAGI. This CDR3 spans 12 amino acids. The CDR3 region is CASRPGTGELFF. Here the CDR3 DNA reads TGTGCCAGCAGACCCGGCACCGGGGAGCTGTTTTTT.

The chain couples TRBV19 to TRBJ1-1, with D hard to call. From germline, CDR1 is LNHDA and CDR2 SQIVND (reference sequence). This CDR3 contains 14 residues. V lost 7 bases to trimming and J lost 1 base, with 13 bases between them. This chain's CDR3 is CASKASGSNTEAFF. CDR3 DNA sequence: TGTGCCAGTAAGGCTTCGGGCTCGAACACTGAAGCTTTCTTT.